The 24 T cell receptor beta chains below come from one sample, sequenced in a study of cytomegalovirus exposure and HLA in healthy donors. Sequencing was performed with immunoSEQ multiplex PCR; in TCRdb, only in-frame clones are kept and a portion is missing. The sample holds about 160,000 clones, around 90% seen once. Source material: PBMCs. The receptors come from a woman younger than 30 in good health and CMV-seropositive.

The chain recombines TRBV9 with TRBJ1-3; 7 bases align to TRBD1. V shed 0 bases, J shed 3 bases, and the junction held 6 bases outside the gene matches. The CDR3 runs to 16 residues. The germline V gene encodes CDR1 SGDLS and CDR2 YYNGEE. The CDR3 DNA sequence: TGTGCCAGCAGCGTAGATCGGGACAGAGGTGGAAACACCATATATTTT. Translated, it gives CASSVDRDRGGNTIYF.

This chain links TRBV27 with TRBJ2-1; D may be TRBD2 (6 bases). The CDR3 contains 14 residues. The V end lost 0 bases, the J end lost 8 bases, and 11 bases lay between the germline ends. The germline gives CDR1 MNHEY, CDR2 SMNVEV (reference sequence). CDR3 sequence reads: CASSLSGSVDEQFF. DNA for the CDR3: TGTGCCAGCAGTTTATCCGGGAGCGTCGATGAGCAGTTCTTC.

The genes are TRBV25-1 and TRBJ2-7; 8 bases are a match to TRBD2. The V gene end was trimmed by 4 bases and the J gene end by 3 bases; junction bases not matched to a gene: 8. The V gene's germline CDR1 is MGHDK and CDR2 SYGVNS. The CDR3 totals 15 residues. CDR3 bases: TGTGCCAGCAGTGGTGGGGGGACTAGACTCTACGAGCAGTACTTC. It encodes CASSGGGTRLYEQYF.

The chain links TRBV14 to TRBJ2-7; the match to TRBD1 covers 7 bases. The CDR3 consists of 12 residues. The germline CDR1 and CDR2 sequences are SGHDN and FVKESK. The trim removed 4 bases at V and 9 bases at J, leaving 6 bases unmatched. The CDR3 reads CASSPLRGRQYF. CDR3 coding DNA: TGTGCCAGCAGCCCCCTTAGGGGGCGGCAGTACTTC.

The rearrangement uses TRBV12-5 and TRBJ2-3; TRBD2 agrees at 10 bases. V lost 3 bases to trimming and J lost 5 bases; unmatched junction nucleotides: 5. The germline V gene has CDR1 LGHNT and CDR2 FRNRAP. This CDR3 is built from 15 residues. The chain's CDR3 is CASGFWEREGDTQYF. CDR3 nucleotides: TGTGCTAGTGGTTTCTGGGAGCGGGAGGGAGATACGCAGTATTTT.

This chain uses TRBV2 with TRBJ2-5; 10 nucleotides align to TRBD1. The CDR3 sequence is 14 residues long. With V trimmed by 6 bases and J by 5 bases, 6 bases remained unmatched. Germline V lookup: CDR1 SNHLY, CDR2 FYNNEI. The CDR3 DNA reads TGTGCCAGCAGCCGACAGGGGGCATTGGAGACCCAGTACTTC. This codes for CASSRQGALETQYF.

This rearrangement joins TRBV27 to TRBJ1-4, with D tentatively TRBD1 (5 bases). This CDR3 region has 14 residues. The V gene's germline CDR1 is MNHEY and CDR2 SMNVEV (reference sequence). Trimming took 6 bases from V and 6 from J, leaving 14 bases between them. In DNA, the CDR3 is TGTGCCAGCAGACGCCGGGGCGGGGATGAAAAACTGTTTTTT. It is translated as CASRRRGGDEKLFF.

V usage is TRBV2 and J usage is TRBJ2-3, with 8 bases matching TRBD2. From germline, CDR1 is SNHLY and CDR2 FYNNEI. The CDR3 contains 16 residues. V shed 2 bases and J 7 bases; nucleotides not matched to a gene: 11. The CDR3 sequence is CASSEKAGGAFYTQYF. CDR3 DNA: TGTGCCAGCAGTGAAAAGGCGGGGGGTGCCTTCTATACGCAGTATTTT.

J is TRBJ2-7 and V is TRBV11-1; 9 bases agree with TRBD2. Trimming at V came to 2 bases and at J to 6 bases, leaving 5 bases not matched to a gene. CDR1 and CDR2 (germline): SGHAT, FQDESV (reference sequence). The CDR3 totals 14 residues. The CDR3 protein is CASSLKRGAVEQYF. The DNA for the CDR3 is TGTGCCAGCAGCTTAAAGCGGGGGGCGGTCGAGCAGTACTTC.

The chain recombines TRBV25-1 with TRBJ1-3; no definite D call. Looked up from germline, CDR1 is MGHDK and CDR2 is SYGVNS. The CDR3 totals 15 residues. Trimming removed 5 bases from V and 0 bases from J, with 11 bases in between. The CDR3: CASSIQADSGNTIYF. The CDR3 region has the DNA TGTGCCAGCAGTATCCAGGCCGACTCTGGAAACACCATATATTTT. Full variable domain (outside the CDR3, taken from reference TRBV25-1 and TRBJ1-3): EADIYQTPRYLVIGTGKKITLECSQTMGHDKMYWYQQDPGMELHLIHYSYGVNSTEKGDLSSESTVSRIRTEHFPLTLESARPSHTSQYLCASSIQADSGNTIYFGEGSWLTVV.

V and J are TRBV5-1 and TRBJ2-5, with a weak D call TRBD2 (6 bases). Germline assignment: CDR1 SGHRS and CDR2 YFSETQ. The CDR3 consists of 13 residues. The ends were cut back, 5 bases at V and 5 bases at J, with 13 bases in the middle. The CDR3 reads CASRRRGGETQYF. The CDR3 nucleotides read TGCGCCAGCAGGAGGAGGGGTGGGGAGACCCAGTACTTC.

This clone was observed a single time. This chain links TRBV5-1 with TRBJ1-1; 7 bases map to TRBD1. Germline V gene data show CDR1 as SGHRS and CDR2 as YFSETQ. Trimming at V came to 9 bases and at J to 5 bases, leaving 13 bases not matched to a gene. The length of the CDR3 is 14 residues. The CDR3 reads CATHLEGARTEAFF. The DNA for the CDR3 is TGCGCCACGCACCTCGAGGGGGCGAGGACTGAAGCTTTCTTT.

The J gene is TRBJ2-1, the V gene TRBV5-1; a weak D match, TRBD2 (6 bases). The CDR3 spans 15 residues. With 4 bases removed from V and 0 bases from J, the gap between germline ends came to 11 bases. Germline V CDR1 and CDR2: SGHRS, YFSETQ. This CDR3 reads CASSGGRSSYNEQFF. Here the CDR3 DNA reads TGCGCCAGCAGCGGGGGGAGGAGCTCCTACAATGAGCAGTTCTTC.

The chain joins TRBV9 to TRBJ2-4; weak D call: TRBD2 (5 bases). The CDR3 runs to 14 residues. Germline V gives CDR1 SGDLS, CDR2 YYNGEE. The V end was cut by 3 bases, the J end by 2 bases, with 9 bases between. The CDR3 sequence is CASSEDYSKNIQYF. The DNA for the CDR3 is TGTGCCAGCAGCGAAGACTACTCCAAAAACATTCAGTACTTC.

The genes are TRBV11-3 and TRBJ2-5, with 10 bases that match TRBD2. The CDR3 sequence is 15 residues long. V dropped 1 base and J dropped 5; count of bases not matched to a gene: 4. Per the germline V gene, CDR1 is SGHNT and CDR2 is YENEEA. CDR3 residues: CASSLGLAGGETQYF. In DNA form, the CDR3 reads TGTGCCAGCAGCTTAGGACTAGCGGGCGGGGAGACCCAGTACTTC.

This rearrangement joins TRBV5-6 to TRBJ2-7; 7 nucleotides match TRBD1. The CDR3 consists of 14 residues. The V and J ends lost 3 bases and 2 bases, in that order; junction bases with no gene match: 5. Per the germline V gene, CDR1 is SGHDT and CDR2 is YYEEEE. The CDR3: CASSSSGGPYEQYF. In nucleotides, the CDR3 is TGTGCCAGCAGCTCGTCAGGGGGTCCCTACGAGCAGTACTTC.

The chain couples TRBV30 to TRBJ2-1, with D possibly being TRBD2 (7 bases). V gave up 4 bases and J gave up 8 bases, with 21 bases separating them. CDR1 is GTSNPN, CDR2 SVGIG, per germline (reference sequence). CDR3 length: 15 residues. The CDR3 DNA follows: TGTGCCTGGACCAGAGGGGGGGCTCCCCTTCATGAGCAGTTCTTC. Its translation: CAWTRGGAPLHEQFF.

The chain uses TRBV28 and TRBJ2-3, with unresolved D. V was pared by 3 bases and J by 4 bases, with 11 bases between. Germline V gene sequence: CDR1 MDHEN, CDR2 SYDVKM. The CDR3 covers 14 residues. CDR3 protein: CASSFRSGPDTQYF. For the CDR3, the DNA is TGTGCCAGCAGTTTTCGGTCGGGTCCAGATACGCAGTATTTT.

This clone appeared a single time. V is TRBV6-4 and J is TRBJ2-1, with 8 bases that match TRBD2. This CDR3 has 14 residues. Germline assignment: CDR1 MRHNA and CDR2 SNTAGT. The trim removed 4 bases at V and 8 bases at J, leaving 7 bases unmatched. The CDR3 loop is CASSAGGPGDEQFF. The CDR3, as DNA: TGTGCCAGCAGTGCGGGAGGGCCAGGCGATGAGCAGTTCTTC.

V and J are TRBV19 and TRBJ2-7, with D tentatively TRBD2 (5 bases). Germline V gene lookup returns CDR1 LNHDA and CDR2 SQIVND (reference sequence). Trimming stripped 3 bases from V and 8 bases from J, with 17 bases between. The CDR3 runs to 14 residues. The CDR3 nucleotides read TGTGCCAGTAGTATCAGCGGCAATTCCGATAAGCAGTACTTC. This gives the protein CASSISGNSDKQYF.

This clone has a single count. This chain links TRBV7-6 with TRBJ2-3; the match to TRBD2 covers 7 bases. V trimming: 3 bases; J trimming: 2 bases; junction bases outside the gene matches: 5. CDR1 SGHVS and CDR2 FNYEAQ come from the germline V gene. The CDR3 runs to 15 residues. The CDR3 DNA is TGTGCCAGCAGCTTCTCCGGGGGGAACACAGATACGCAGTATTTT. Its protein product is CASSFSGGNTDTQYF.

This clone was seen just once. The chain combines TRBV27 with TRBJ2-7; 10 bases align to TRBD2. Germline loops: CDR1 MNHEY, CDR2 SMNVEV (reference sequence). Trimming cost V 2 bases and J 4 bases; bases outside gene matches: 8. This CDR3 contains 16 residues. CDR3 nucleotides: TGTGCCAGCAGTTTAACTTGGACTAGCGGACCTTACGAGCAGTACTTC. Translating it yields CASSLTWTSGPYEQYF.

The V call is TRBV10-3, the J call TRBJ2-3, with 11 bases identical to TRBD2. V lost 6 bases, J lost 1 base, and 3 bases stayed unmatched. CDR1 is ENHRY and CDR2 is SYGVKD in the germline V gene. The CDR3 is 15 amino acids. The DNA for the CDR3 is TGTGCCATCAGGACTAGCGGGGCTGGCACAGATACGCAGTATTTT. It encodes CAIRTSGAGTDTQYF.

This chain connects TRBV9 to TRBJ1-1, with no clear D. With 4 bases removed from V and 0 bases from J, the gap between germline ends came to 7 bases. Per germline, CDR1 SGDLS and CDR2 YYNGEE. This CDR3 spans 13 amino acids. The CDR3, as DNA: TGTGCCAGCAGCTTGTCTATGAACACTGAAGCTTTCTTT. Encoded protein: CASSLSMNTEAFF.